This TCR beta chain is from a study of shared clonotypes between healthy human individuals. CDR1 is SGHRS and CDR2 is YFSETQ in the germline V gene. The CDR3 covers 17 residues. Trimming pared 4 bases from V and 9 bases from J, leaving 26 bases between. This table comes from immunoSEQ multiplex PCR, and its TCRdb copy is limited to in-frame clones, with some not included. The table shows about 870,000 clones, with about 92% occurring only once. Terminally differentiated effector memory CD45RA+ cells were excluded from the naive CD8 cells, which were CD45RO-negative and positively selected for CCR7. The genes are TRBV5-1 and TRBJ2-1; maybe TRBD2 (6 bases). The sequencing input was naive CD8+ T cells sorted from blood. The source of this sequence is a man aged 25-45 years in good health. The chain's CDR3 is CASSHLGVRTVGGEQFF. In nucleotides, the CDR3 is TGCGCCAGCAGCCACTTGGGTGTACGAACGGTGGGGGGTGAGCAGTTCTTC. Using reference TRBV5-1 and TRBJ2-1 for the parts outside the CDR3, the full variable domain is KAGVTQTPRYLIKTRGQQVTLSCSPISGHRSVSWYQQTPGQGLQFLFEYFSETQRNKGNFPGRFSGRQFSNSRSEMNVSTLELGDSALYLCASSHLGVRTVGGEQFFGPGTRLTVL.